This entry lists 18 T cell receptor beta chains sequenced from one sample in a study of shared clonotypes between healthy human individuals. Some clones are missing from TCRdb's copy, which holds only in-frame ones; the method was immunoSEQ multiplex PCR. This table has about 980,000 clones, more than 75% appearing once. The sample was memory CD4+ T cells sorted from blood. Described subset: CD45RA-negative fraction. The source is a man aged 18 to 30 in good health.

The V and J genes are TRBV5-1 and TRBJ2-1; D is tentatively TRBD1 or TRBD2 (5 bases each). V lost 4 bases, J lost 5 bases, and 10 bases lay in between. This CDR3 has 13 residues. Germline-derived CDR1 and CDR2 are SGHRS and YFSETQ. CDR3 loop: CASSQGPDNEQFF. CDR3 in DNA: TGCGCCAGCAGCCAGGGACCAGACAATGAGCAGTTCTTC.

The chain couples TRBV18 to TRBJ2-7; D tentatively fits TRBD1 or TRBD2 (5 bases each). Trimming cost V 3 bases and J 3 bases, with 9 bases left between them. The germline CDR1 and CDR2 sequences are KGHSH and LQKENI. CDR3 size: 13 residues. Here the CDR3 DNA reads TGTGCCAGCTCACCGGGACCCAACTACGAGCAGTACTTC. This sequence encodes CASSPGPNYEQYF.

This chain links TRBV9 with TRBJ2-3; weak D call: TRBD2 (7 bases). Deletions cut 4 bases from V and 2 bases from J, with 14 bases between. The germline CDR1 and CDR2 sequences are SGDLS and YYNGEE. The CDR3 has 15 residues. CDR3 DNA sequence: TGTGCCAGCAGCACCCAGGGGACTATCACAGATACGCAGTATTTT. Its translation: CASSTQGTITDTQYF.

This chain links TRBV19 with TRBJ1-6; possibly TRBD1 for D (5 bases). Trimming shortened V by 6 bases and J by 5 bases, and 14 bases separated the two germline ends. The length of the CDR3 is 15 residues. CDR1 and CDR2 from the germline V gene are LNHDA and SQIVND (reference sequence). CDR3 amino acids: CASRRAGLNNSPLHF. For the CDR3, the DNA is TGTGCCAGTAGACGGGCGGGACTGAATAATTCACCCCTCCACTTT.

This chain connects TRBV30 to TRBJ2-7; D gene unclear. The ends were cut back, 5 bases at V and 3 bases at J, with 8 bases in the middle. This CDR3 has 11 residues. Germline loops: CDR1 GTSNPN, CDR2 SVGIG (reference sequence). CDR3 loop: CAWGRVYEQYF. The CDR3 DNA reads TGTGCCTGGGGTAGGGTCTACGAGCAGTACTTC.

The genes are TRBV5-1 and TRBJ2-3, with D uncertain. Germline values: CDR1 SGHRS, CDR2 YFSETQ. This CDR3 has 15 residues. V was pared by 0 bases and J by 2 bases, with 10 bases between. The CDR3 loop is CASSLGYGSTDTQYF. In nucleotides, the CDR3 is TGCGCCAGCAGCTTGGGGTACGGTTCCACAGATACGCAGTATTTT.

V gene TRBV7-9 combines with J gene TRBJ1-3; TRBD1 agrees at 7 bases. V trimming: 3 bases; J trimming: 4 bases; junction bases outside the gene matches: 6. Germline V CDR1 and CDR2: SEHNR, FQNEAQ (reference sequence). The CDR3 length is 15 residues. The DNA for the CDR3 is TGTGCCAGCAGCTTCAACAGGGGCGCAGGAAACACCATATATTTT. It specifies CASSFNRGAGNTIYF.

J is TRBJ2-1 and V is TRBV6-1; D remains unclear. This CDR3 contains 11 residues. Germline V gene data show CDR1 as MNHNS and CDR2 as SASEGT. Trimming removed 1 base at V and 11 bases at J, with 6 bases between. CDR3 DNA sequence: TGTGCCAGCAGTGAAGGTCGGAAGCAGTTCTTC. It yields the protein CASSEGRKQFF.

For the CDR3, the DNA is TGTGCCAGTAGTATACCCCTCCGGGAGCTGTTTTTT. This gives the protein CASSIPLRELFF. The chain has TRBV19 and TRBJ2-2; no clear D. From germline, CDR1 is LNHDA and CDR2 SQIVND (reference sequence). The germline V and J ends were trimmed by 2 bases and 9 bases, with 7 bases remaining between them. The CDR3 totals 12 residues.

This chain joins TRBV4-1 and TRBJ2-1, with 7 bases identical to TRBD1. The CDR3 is made up of 15 amino acids. The J segment lost 7 bases and the V segment lost 5 bases, leaving 11 bases of the junction unmatched. Germline CDR1 reads MGHRA; CDR2 reads YSYEKL. The CDR3, as DNA: TGCGCCAGCAGCAGGACAGGACCTAGCCCGAATGAGCAGTTCTTC. It is translated as CASSRTGPSPNEQFF.

J is TRBJ1-4 and V is TRBV5-1; 7 bases line up with TRBD1. V trimming: 4 bases; J trimming: 5 bases; junction bases outside the gene matches: 5. This CDR3 has 14 residues. Germline lookup yields CDR1 SGHRS and CDR2 YFSETQ. The CDR3 coding sequence is TGCGCCAGCAGCCGGGACAGTAGGAATGAAAAACTGTTTTTT. This translates into CASSRDSRNEKLFF.

The chain joins TRBV19 to TRBJ1-2, with no clear D. Germline CDR1 is LNHDA and CDR2 is SQIVND (reference sequence). Trimming pared 4 bases from V and 4 bases from J, leaving 10 bases between. The CDR3 runs 13 residues. The CDR3 DNA sequence: TGTGCCAGTAGTACCCCTGACGGCTATGGCTACACCTTC. This codes for CASSTPDGYGYTF.

J is TRBJ1-6 and V is TRBV19; D unresolved. The length of the CDR3 is 14 residues. Germline values: CDR1 LNHDA, CDR2 SQIVND (reference sequence). V shed 3 bases and J shed 9 bases, with 12 bases lying between them. This CDR3 reads CASSIRGDGSPLHF. CDR3 DNA: TGTGCCAGTAGTATCCGCGGGGATGGTTCACCCCTCCACTTT.

The chain links TRBV4-3 to TRBJ2-1; D tentatively reads TRBD1 or TRBD2 (5 bases each). V lost 4 bases and J 5 bases, leaving 15 bases between the germline ends. The CDR3 length is 15 residues. Germline V gene data show CDR1 as LGHNA and CDR2 as YSLEER. CDR3 region: CASSREPGPHNEQFF. The CDR3 DNA reads TGCGCCAGCAGCCGGGAACCGGGACCACACAATGAGCAGTTCTTC.

This clone has only a few counts. The V gene is TRBV4-1, the J gene TRBJ1-4; no definite D call. V dropped 0 bases and J dropped 10 bases, with 6 bases sitting between them. From germline, CDR1 is MGHRA and CDR2 YSYEKL. The CDR3 length is 12 residues. CDR3 DNA sequence: TGCGCCAGCAGCCAAGATCCCCGAAAACTGTTTTTT. It codes for CASSQDPRKLFF.

The table lists this clone with a count of one. The V gene is TRBV5-1, the J gene TRBJ2-5; TRBD1 is a possible D gene (7 bases). Germline V gives CDR1 SGHRS, CDR2 YFSETQ. The V and J ends lost 3 bases and 2 bases respectively, with 11 bases between them. The CDR3 runs 14 residues. Written as DNA, the CDR3 is TGCGCCAGCAGCTGGGGGGACAGACAAGAGACCCAGTACTTC. Protein product: CASSWGDRQETQYF.

This rearrangement joins TRBV7-9 to TRBJ2-7; 7 bases agree with TRBD2. This CDR3 comprises 18 residues. Unmatched junction bases numbered 21, after V lost 7 bases and J lost 3 bases. Germline CDR1 and CDR2: SEHNR and FQNEAQ (reference sequence). The CDR3 here is CASMGGVQLGRGNYEQYF. CDR3 nucleotide sequence: TGTGCCAGCATGGGAGGGGTCCAACTCGGGAGAGGGAACTACGAGCAGTACTTC.

The CDR3 DNA sequence: TGCGCCAGCAGCTTGGTACAGGGGTCCGGCGAGCAGTACTTC. This gives the protein CASSLVQGSGEQYF. The rearrangement uses TRBV5-1 and TRBJ2-7; 7 bases are a match to TRBD1. With 0 bases clipped from V and 6 bases from J, the junction kept 6 bases outside the gene matches. Germline CDR1 and CDR2: SGHRS and YFSETQ. The CDR3 is made up of 14 amino acids.